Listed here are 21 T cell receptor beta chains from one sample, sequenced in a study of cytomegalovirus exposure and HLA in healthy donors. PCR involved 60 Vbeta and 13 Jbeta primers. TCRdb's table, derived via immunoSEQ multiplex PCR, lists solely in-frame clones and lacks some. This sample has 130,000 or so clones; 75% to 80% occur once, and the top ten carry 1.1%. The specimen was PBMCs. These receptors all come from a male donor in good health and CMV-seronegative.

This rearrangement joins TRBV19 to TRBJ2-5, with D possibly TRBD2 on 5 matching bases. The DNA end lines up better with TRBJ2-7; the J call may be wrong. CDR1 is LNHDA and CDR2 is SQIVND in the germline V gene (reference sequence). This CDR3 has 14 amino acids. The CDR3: CASSSGGSSYEQYF. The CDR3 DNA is TGTGCCAGTAGTAGCGGTGGGAGCTCCTACGAGCAGTACTTC.

The CDR3 DNA is TGTGCCAGTAGCCAACCCTCTCCGCGACAGGGAGGTTATGAGCAGTTCTTC. Amino acids: CASSQPSPRQGGYEQFF. The chain has TRBV19 and TRBJ2-1; TRBD1 might be the D (7 bases). Trimming removed 6 bases at V and 8 bases at J, with 26 bases between. CDR1 and CDR2 from the germline V gene are LNHDA and SQIVND (reference sequence). This CDR3 comprises 17 residues.

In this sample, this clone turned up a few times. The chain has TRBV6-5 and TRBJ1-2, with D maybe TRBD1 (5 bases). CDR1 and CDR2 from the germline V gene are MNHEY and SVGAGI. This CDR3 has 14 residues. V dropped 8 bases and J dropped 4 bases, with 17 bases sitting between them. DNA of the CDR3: TGTGCCAGCGGCGGCGGGGGTAGGAGCTATGGCTACACCTTC. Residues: CASGGGGRSYGYTF.

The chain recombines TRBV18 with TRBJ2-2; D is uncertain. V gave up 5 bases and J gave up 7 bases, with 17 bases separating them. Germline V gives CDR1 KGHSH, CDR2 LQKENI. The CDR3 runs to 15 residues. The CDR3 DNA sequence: TGTGCCAGCTCAACGGCCCGGAGCCGTGACGGGGAGCTGTTTTTT. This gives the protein CASSTARSRDGELFF. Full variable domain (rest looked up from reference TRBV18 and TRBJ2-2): NAGVMQNPRHLVRRRGQEARLRCSPMKGHSHVYWYRQLPEEGLKFMVYLQKENIIDESGMPKERFSAEFPKEGPSILRIQQVVRGDSAAYFCASSTARSRDGELFFGEGSRLTVL.

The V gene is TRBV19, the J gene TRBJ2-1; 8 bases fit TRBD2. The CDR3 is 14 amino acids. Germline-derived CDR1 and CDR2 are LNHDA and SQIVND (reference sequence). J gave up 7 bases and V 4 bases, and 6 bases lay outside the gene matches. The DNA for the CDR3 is TGTGCCAGTAGTAGTGGACTAGCCTTGAATGAGCAGTTCTTC. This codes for CASSSGLALNEQFF.

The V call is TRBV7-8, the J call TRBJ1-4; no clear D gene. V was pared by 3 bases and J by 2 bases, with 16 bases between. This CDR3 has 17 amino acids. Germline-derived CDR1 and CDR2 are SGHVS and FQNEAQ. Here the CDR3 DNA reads TGTGCCAGCAGCTTTAGTTCGGGGAGCTTTACTAATGAAAAACTGTTTTTT. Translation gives CASSFSSGSFTNEKLFF.

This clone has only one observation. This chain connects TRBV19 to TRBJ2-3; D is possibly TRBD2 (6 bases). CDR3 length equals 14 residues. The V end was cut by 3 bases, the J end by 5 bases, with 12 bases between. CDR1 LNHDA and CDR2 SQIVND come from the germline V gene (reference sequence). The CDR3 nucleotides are TGTGCCAGTAGTATGGGTCGGGGGAGAGATACGCAGTATTTT. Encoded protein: CASSMGRGRDTQYF.

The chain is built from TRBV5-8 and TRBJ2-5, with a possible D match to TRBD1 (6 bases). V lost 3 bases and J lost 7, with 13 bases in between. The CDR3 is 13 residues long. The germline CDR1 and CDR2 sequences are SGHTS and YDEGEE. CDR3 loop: CASSSDSFRTQYF. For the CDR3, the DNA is TGTGCCAGCAGCTCGGACAGCTTCAGGACCCAGTACTTC.

CDR3 residues: CASSEAQSSPTQDTQYF. The CDR3, as DNA: TGTGCCAGCAGTGAAGCGCAGAGTAGCCCCACCCAAGATACGCAGTATTTT. The rearrangement links TRBV6-1 to TRBJ2-3; the D is unclear. Germline V gene data show CDR1 as MNHNS and CDR2 as SASEGT. This CDR3 comprises 17 residues. Trimming took off 0 bases at V and 5 bases at J, with 18 bases between the two ends.

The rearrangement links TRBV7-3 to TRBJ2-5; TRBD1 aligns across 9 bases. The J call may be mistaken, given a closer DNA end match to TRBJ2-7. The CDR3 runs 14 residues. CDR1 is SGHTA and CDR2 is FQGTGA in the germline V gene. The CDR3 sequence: CASIGDRESYEQYF. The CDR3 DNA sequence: TGTGCCAGCATCGGGGACAGGGAGTCCTACGAGCAGTACTTC.

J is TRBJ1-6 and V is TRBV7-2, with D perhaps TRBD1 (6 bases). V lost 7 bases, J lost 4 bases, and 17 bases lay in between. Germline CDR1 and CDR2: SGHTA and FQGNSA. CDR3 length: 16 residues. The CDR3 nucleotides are TGTGCCAGCACCCTCGGGAGGGGGGGATATAATTCACCCCTCCACTTT. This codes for CASTLGRGGYNSPLHF. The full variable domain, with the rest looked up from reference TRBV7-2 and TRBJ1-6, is GAGVSQSPSNKVTEKGKDVELRCDPISGHTALYWYRQSLGQGLEFLIYFQGNSAPDKSGLPSDRFSAERTGGSVSTLTIQRTQQEDSAVYLCASTLGRGGYNSPLHFGNGTRLTVT.

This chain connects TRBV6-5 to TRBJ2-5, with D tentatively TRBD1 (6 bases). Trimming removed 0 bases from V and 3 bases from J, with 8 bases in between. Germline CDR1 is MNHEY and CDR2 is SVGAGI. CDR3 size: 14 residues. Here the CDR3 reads CASSYSDSEETQYF. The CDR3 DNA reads TGTGCCAGCAGTTACTCGGACAGTGAAGAGACCCAGTACTTC.

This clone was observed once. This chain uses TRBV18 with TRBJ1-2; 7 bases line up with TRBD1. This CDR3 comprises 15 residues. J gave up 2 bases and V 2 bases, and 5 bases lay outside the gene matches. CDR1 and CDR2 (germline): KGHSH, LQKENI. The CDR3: CASSPSTGQNYGYTF. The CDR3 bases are TGTGCCAGCTCACCATCGACAGGGCAGAACTATGGCTACACCTTC.

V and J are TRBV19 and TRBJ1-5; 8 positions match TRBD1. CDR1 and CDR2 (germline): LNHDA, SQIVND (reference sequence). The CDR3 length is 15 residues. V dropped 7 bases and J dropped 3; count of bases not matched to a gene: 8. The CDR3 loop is CASNSQGALNQPQHF. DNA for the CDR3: TGTGCCAGTAACTCCCAGGGGGCCCTCAATCAGCCCCAGCATTTT.

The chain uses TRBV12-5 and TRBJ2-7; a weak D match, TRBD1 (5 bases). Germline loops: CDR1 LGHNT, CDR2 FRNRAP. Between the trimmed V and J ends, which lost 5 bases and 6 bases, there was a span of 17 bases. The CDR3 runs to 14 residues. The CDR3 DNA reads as TGTGCTAGTGGTCCTGGGGCAGGAAGGGGCGAGCAGTACTTC. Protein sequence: CASGPGAGRGEQYF. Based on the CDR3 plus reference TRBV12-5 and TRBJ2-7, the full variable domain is DARVTQTPRHKVTEMGQEVTMRCQPILGHNTVFWYRQTMMQGLELLAYFRNRAPLDDSGMPKDRFSAEMPDATLATLKIQPSEPRDSAVYFCASGPGAGRGEQYFGPGTRLTVT.

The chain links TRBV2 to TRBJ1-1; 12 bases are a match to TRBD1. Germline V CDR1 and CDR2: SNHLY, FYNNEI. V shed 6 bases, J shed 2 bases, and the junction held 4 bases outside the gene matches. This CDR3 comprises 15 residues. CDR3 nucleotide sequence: TGTGCCAGCAGGGGACAGGGGGCAGGAAACACTGAAGCTTTCTTT. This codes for CASRGQGAGNTEAFF.

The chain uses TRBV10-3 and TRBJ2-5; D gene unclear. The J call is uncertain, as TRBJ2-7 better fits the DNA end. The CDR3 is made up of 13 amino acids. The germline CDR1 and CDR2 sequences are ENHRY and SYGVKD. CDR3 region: CAISESWDYEQYF. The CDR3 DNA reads TGTGCCATCAGTGAGTCGTGGGACTACGAGCAGTACTTC.

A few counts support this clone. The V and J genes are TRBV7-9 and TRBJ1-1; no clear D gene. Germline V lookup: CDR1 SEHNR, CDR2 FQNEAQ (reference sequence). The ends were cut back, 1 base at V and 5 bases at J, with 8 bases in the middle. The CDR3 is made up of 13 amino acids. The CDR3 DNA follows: TGTGCCAGCAGCTTAGAGACTGGGACTGAAGCTTTCTTT. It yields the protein CASSLETGTEAFF. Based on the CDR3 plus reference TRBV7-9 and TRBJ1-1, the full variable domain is DTGVSQNPRHKITKRGQNVTFRCDPISEHNRLYWYRQTLGQGPEFLTYFQNEAQLEKSRLLSDRFSAERPKGSFSTLEIQRTEQGDSAMYLCASSLETGTEAFFGQGTRLTVV.

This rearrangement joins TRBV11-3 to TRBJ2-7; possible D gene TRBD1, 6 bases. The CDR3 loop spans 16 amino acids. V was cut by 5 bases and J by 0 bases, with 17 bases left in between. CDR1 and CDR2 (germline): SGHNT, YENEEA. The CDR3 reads CASSVRGTTLSYEQYF. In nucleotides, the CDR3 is TGTGCCAGCAGCGTAAGGGGGACAACGCTCTCCTACGAGCAGTACTTC.

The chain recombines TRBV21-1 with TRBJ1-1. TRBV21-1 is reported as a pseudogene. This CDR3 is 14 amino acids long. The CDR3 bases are TGTGCCATCCCACGGGGGGCGCAGGGCACTGAAGCTTTCTTT. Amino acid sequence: CAIPRGAQGTEAFF.

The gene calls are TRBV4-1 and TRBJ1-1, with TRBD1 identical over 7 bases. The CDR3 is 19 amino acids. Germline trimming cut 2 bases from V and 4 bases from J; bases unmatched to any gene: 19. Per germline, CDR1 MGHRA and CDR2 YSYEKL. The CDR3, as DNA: TGCGCCAGCAGCCAACTACGGGACCTCAGACAGGGCTCCCCCACTGAAGCTTTCTTT. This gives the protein CASSQLRDLRQGSPTEAFF.